This TCR beta chain was captured in a study of breast tumors, draining lymph nodes, adjacent tissues. Whole-study results and caveats: Compared with lymph nodes, tumors were less diverse; compared with nontumor tissue, more. Luminal-like breast cancer showed significantly higher tumor–nontumor repertoire similarity than basal-like. Most tumor T cells seemingly derive from lymph node, then expand in tumor. That most tumor T cells come from lymph nodes remained unproven.

The CDR3 has 12 residues. Germline loops: CDR1 LGHNT, CDR2 FRNRAP. V was trimmed by 3 bases and J by 6 bases, leaving 6 bases between them. Samples came from axillary lymph nodes draining the breast cancer. Comments on this clonotype: What it recognizes is unknown. This clone may be a read error of a much larger clone one base away.

TCRdb reanalysed the multiplex PCR reads using MiXCR and keeps one entry per CDR3 protein. The profile shows approximately 170,000 distinct CDR3 sequences, 30% to 35% of them singletons. The source material was axillary lymph node tissue. This rearrangement joins TRBV12-5 to TRBJ2-1; D ambiguous. The source of this sequence is a female donor with breast cancer. Some clones in this sample may be carry-over from other donors' samples. The CDR3 DNA sequence: TGTGCTAGTGGTTTCGCCGTCAATGAGCAGTTCTTC. Protein: CASGFAVNEQFF.